This T cell receptor (beta chain) is from a study of CD8 T cells in Susac syndrome. Looked up from germline, CDR1 is LNHDA and CDR2 is SQIVND (reference sequence). The CDR3 has 15 amino acids. Germline trimming cut 4 bases from V and 6 bases from J; bases unmatched to any gene: 8. The RNA input was roughly 0.45 to 1 ug, and it was reverse transcribed with random hexamers. Across 54 Vbeta and 13 Jbeta, immunoSEQ multiplex PCR amplified TCR beta CDR3. In TCRdb, the immunoSEQ multiplex PCR reads were re-called with MiXCR into one record per CDR3 protein. The table records a few hundred thousand distinct CDR3 sequences, about 90% of them present only once.

The TCR originated in a human donor with multiple sclerosis. Input material: CD4+ T cells from PBMCs. The rearrangement links TRBV19 to TRBJ2-1; 8 bases match TRBD2. The CDR3 nucleotides are TGTGCCAGTAGTACTTTAGCGGGACTAGGCAATGAGCAGTTCTTC. Protein product: CASSTLAGLGNEQFF.